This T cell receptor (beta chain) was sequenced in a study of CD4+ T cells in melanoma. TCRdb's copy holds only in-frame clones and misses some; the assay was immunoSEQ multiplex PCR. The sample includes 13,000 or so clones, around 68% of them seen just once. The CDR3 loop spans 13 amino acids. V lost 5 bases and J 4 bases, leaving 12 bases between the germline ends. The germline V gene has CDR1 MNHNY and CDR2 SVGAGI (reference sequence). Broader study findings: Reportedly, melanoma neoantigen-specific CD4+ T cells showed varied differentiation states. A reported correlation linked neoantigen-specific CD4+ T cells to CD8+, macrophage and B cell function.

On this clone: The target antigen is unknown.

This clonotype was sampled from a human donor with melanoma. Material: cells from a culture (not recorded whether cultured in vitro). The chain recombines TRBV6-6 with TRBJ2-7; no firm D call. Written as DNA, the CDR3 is TGTGCCAGCAGTGTGGATGGAAGATACGAGCAGTACTTC. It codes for CASSVDGRYEQYF.